This entry features one T cell receptor (beta chain) sequence. Profiled with immunoSEQ multiplex PCR; TCRdb holds only in-frame clones, not every one. Among 120,000 or so clones listed, about 88% were seen once. The data derive from a study of T cell responses to AZD1222 COVID-19 vaccine. The CDR3 sequence is 14 residues long. Germline lookup yields CDR1 SGHRS and CDR2 YFSETQ. V lost 0 bases and J 4 bases, leaving 8 bases between the germline ends. Source: peripheral blood, taken on day 0 of MenACWY control vaccination. This rearrangement joins TRBV5-1 to TRBJ1-5; no definite D call. The sequence was collected from an adult in good health. For the CDR3, the DNA is TGCGCCAGCAGCTTGGGTCAGGATAATCAGCCCCAGCATTTT. It yields the protein CASSLGQDNQPQHF. Full variable domain (remainder filled in from reference TRBV5-1 and TRBJ1-5): KAGVTQTPRYLIKTRGQQVTLSCSPISGHRSVSWYQQTPGQGLQFLFEYFSETQRNKGNFPGRFSGRQFSNSRSEMNVSTLELGDSALYLCASSLGQDNQPQHFGDGTRLSIL.